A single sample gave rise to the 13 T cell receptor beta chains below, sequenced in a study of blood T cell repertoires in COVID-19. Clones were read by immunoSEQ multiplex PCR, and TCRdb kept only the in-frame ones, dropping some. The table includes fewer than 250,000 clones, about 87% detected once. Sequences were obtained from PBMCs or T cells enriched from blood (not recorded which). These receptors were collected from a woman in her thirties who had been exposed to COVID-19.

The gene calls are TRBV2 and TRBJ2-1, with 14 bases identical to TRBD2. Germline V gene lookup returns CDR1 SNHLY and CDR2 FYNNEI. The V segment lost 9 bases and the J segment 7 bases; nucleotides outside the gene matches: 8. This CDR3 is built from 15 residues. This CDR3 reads CARTPGLAGVNEQFF. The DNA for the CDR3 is TGTGCCAGGACCCCGGGACTAGCGGGAGTAAATGAGCAGTTCTTC.

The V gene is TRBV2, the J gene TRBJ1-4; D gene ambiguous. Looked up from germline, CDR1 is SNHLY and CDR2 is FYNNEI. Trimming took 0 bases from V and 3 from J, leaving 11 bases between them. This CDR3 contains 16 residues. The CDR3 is CASSEARSRPNEKLFF. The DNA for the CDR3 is TGTGCCAGCAGTGAAGCGCGGTCCAGACCTAATGAAAAACTGTTTTTT.

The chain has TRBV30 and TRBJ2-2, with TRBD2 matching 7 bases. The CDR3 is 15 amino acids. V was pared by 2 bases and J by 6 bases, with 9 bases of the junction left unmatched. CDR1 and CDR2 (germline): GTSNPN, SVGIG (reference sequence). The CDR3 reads CAWSTLAGEAGELFF. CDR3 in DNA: TGTGCCTGGAGTACACTGGCGGGAGAGGCCGGGGAGCTGTTTTTT.

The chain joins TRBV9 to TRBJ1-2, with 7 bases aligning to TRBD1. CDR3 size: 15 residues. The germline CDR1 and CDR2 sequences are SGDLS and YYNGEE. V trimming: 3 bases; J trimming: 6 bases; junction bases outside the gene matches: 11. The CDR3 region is CASSARVGGEDGYTF. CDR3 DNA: TGTGCCAGCAGCGCCCGGGTAGGGGGCGAAGATGGCTACACCTTC.

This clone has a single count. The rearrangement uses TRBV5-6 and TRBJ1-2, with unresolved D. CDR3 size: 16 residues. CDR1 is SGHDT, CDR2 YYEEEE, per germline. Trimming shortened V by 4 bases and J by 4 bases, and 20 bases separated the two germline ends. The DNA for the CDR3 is TGTGCCAGCAGCCTACCCCTACAGAGCGGCGGCTATGGCTACACCTTC. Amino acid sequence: CASSLPLQSGGYGYTF.

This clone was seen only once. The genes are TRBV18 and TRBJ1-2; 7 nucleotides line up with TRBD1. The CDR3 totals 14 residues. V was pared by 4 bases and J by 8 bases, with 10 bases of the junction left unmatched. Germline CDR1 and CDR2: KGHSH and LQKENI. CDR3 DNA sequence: TGTGCCAGCTCACAAGGTCCCGGGACAGACGGCTACACCTTC. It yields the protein CASSQGPGTDGYTF.

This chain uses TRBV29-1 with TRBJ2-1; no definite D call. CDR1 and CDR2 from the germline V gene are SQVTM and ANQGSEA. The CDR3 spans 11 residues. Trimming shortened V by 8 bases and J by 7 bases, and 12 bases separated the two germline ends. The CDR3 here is CSSESGNEQFF. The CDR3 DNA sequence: TGCAGCTCCGAATCCGGGAATGAGCAGTTCTTC.

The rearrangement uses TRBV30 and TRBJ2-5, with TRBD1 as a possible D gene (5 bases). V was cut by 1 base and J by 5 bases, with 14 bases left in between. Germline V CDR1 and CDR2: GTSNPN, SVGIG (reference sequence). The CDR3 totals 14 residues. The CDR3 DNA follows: TGTGCCTGGAGTGCGGACACGGGTAGGGAGACCCAGTACTTC. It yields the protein CAWSADTGRETQYF.

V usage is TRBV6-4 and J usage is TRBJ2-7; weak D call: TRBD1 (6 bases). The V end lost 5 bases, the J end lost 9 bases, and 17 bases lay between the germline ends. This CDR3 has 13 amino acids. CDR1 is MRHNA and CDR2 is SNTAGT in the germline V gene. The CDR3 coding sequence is TGTGCCAGCAGTCGCGACAGGACGGCGGTGCAGTACTTC. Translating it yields CASSRDRTAVQYF.

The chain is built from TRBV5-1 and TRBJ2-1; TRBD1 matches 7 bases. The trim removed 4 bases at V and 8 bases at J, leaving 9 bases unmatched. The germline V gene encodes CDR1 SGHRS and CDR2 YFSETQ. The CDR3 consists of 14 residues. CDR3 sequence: CASSPRQGKDEQFF. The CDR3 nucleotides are TGCGCCAGCAGCCCCCGACAGGGAAAGGATGAGCAGTTCTTC.

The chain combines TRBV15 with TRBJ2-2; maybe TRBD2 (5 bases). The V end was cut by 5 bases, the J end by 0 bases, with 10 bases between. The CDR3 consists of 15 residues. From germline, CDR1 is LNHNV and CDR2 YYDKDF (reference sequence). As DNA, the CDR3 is TGTGCCACCAGCGCTGAGCGGACGAACACCGGGGAGCTGTTTTTT. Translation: CATSAERTNTGELFF.

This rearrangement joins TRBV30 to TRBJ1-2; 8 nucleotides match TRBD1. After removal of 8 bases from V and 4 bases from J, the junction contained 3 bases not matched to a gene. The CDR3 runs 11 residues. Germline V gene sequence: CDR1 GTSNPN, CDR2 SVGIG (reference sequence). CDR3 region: CALDRGYGYTF. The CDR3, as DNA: TGTGCCCTTGACAGGGGCTATGGCTACACCTTC.

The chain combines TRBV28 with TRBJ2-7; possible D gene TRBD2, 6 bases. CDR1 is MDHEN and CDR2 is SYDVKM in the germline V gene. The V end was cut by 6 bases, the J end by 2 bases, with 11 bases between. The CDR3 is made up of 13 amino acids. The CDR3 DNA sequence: TGTGCCAGCAGCCTTGGGACTGCCTACGAGCAGTACTTC. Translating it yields CASSLGTAYEQYF.